Shown below are 17 T cell receptor beta chains from a single sample sequenced in a study of graft-versus-host responses after intestinal transplantation. The assay was immunoSEQ multiplex PCR, and TCRdb's table has in-frame clones only and misses some. Among approximately 32,000 clones listed, about 95% were seen once. This specimen consisted of PBMCs, obtained 16 days after intestinal transplant. These receptor sequences come from a human patient who received an intestinal transplant, so some T cells may come from the graft donor.

V gene TRBV4-1 combines with J gene TRBJ2-7; 7 bases are a match to TRBD2. V lost 7 bases and J lost 5; bases outside the gene matches: 14. CDR1 MGHRA and CDR2 YSYEKL come from the germline V gene. The CDR3 is made up of 15 amino acids. The CDR3 is CASTPGPKAGNEQYF. The CDR3 DNA sequence: TGCGCCAGCACACCGGGCCCCAAAGCGGGGAACGAGCAGTACTTC.

This rearrangement joins TRBV2 to TRBJ1-2; no clear D gene. The germline V gene encodes CDR1 SNHLY and CDR2 FYNNEI. The CDR3 contains 14 residues. V lost 5 bases and J lost 2, with 12 bases in between. The CDR3 DNA reads as TGTGCCAGCAGTAGGACCATGCCCAACTATGGCTACACCTTC. It yields the protein CASSRTMPNYGYTF.

This clone was seen once. The CDR3 sequence: CASSLGAGGPQGEQFF. CDR3 nucleotide sequence: TGCGCCAGCAGCTTGGGGGCGGGAGGGCCCCAGGGTGAGCAGTTCTTC. The chain links TRBV5-1 to TRBJ2-1; 9 positions agree with TRBD2. Looked up from germline, CDR1 is SGHRS and CDR2 is YFSETQ. With 0 bases clipped from V and 9 bases from J, the junction kept 10 bases outside the gene matches. The CDR3 has 16 residues.

The chain's CDR3 is CASSAMRRGNYEQYF. For the CDR3, the DNA is TGTGCCAGCAGCGCAATGCGGAGGGGGAACTACGAGCAGTACTTC. The genes are TRBV7-9 and TRBJ2-7; D might be TRBD1 or TRBD2, each matching 6 bases. This CDR3 region has 15 residues. Per the germline V gene, CDR1 is SEHNR and CDR2 is FQNEAQ (reference sequence). V lost 5 bases and J lost 3, with 17 bases in between.

This rearrangement joins TRBV4-1 to TRBJ2-1; the D gene is possibly TRBD2 (5 bases). Germline V gene lookup returns CDR1 MGHRA and CDR2 YSYEKL. Between the trimmed V and J ends, which lost 0 bases and 11 bases, there was a span of 11 bases. This CDR3 comprises 13 residues. The CDR3 reads CASSQEGPSKQFF. In nucleotides, the CDR3 is TGCGCCAGCAGCCAAGAAGGGCCTAGCAAGCAGTTCTTC.

This clone was found once. The chain has TRBV6-5 and TRBJ2-7; tentatively, D is TRBD1 (5 bases). The CDR3 contains 15 residues. Germline V gene data show CDR1 as MNHEY and CDR2 as SVGAGI. Trimming took off 3 bases at V and 0 bases at J, with 12 bases between the two ends. The CDR3 nucleotides read TGTGCCAGCAGTTATTGGTCAGGGATCTCCTACGAGCAGTACTTC. Translated, it gives CASSYWSGISYEQYF.

This clone turned up a few times. The rearrangement joins TRBV5-1 to TRBJ2-7; TRBD2 matches at 7 bases. The CDR3 extends over 18 amino acids. Germline values: CDR1 SGHRS, CDR2 YFSETQ. V shed 4 bases and J 1 base; nucleotides not matched to a gene: 17. CDR3 loop: CASSPGGYAGASSYEQYF. CDR3 sequence (DNA): TGCGCCAGCAGCCCAGGTGGGTATGCGGGAGCTAGTTCCTACGAGCAGTACTTC. Full variable domain (remainder filled in from reference TRBV5-1 and TRBJ2-7): KAGVTQTPRYLIKTRGQQVTLSCSPISGHRSVSWYQQTPGQGLQFLFEYFSETQRNKGNFPGRFSGRQFSNSRSEMNVSTLELGDSALYLCASSPGGYAGASSYEQYFGPGTRLTVT.

CDR3 amino acids: CASSLVHVSYEQYF. The CDR3 DNA reads TGTGCCAGCAGCTTAGTCCATGTTTCCTACGAGCAGTACTTC. This rearrangement joins TRBV11-3 to TRBJ2-7; no reliable D call. The CDR3 spans 14 residues. Between the trimmed V and J ends, which lost 1 base and 1 base, there was a span of 8 bases. The germline V gene encodes CDR1 SGHNT and CDR2 YENEEA.

The CDR3 loop reads CASRDRARYEQYF. The CDR3 DNA sequence: TGTGCCAGCAGGGACAGGGCGAGATACGAGCAGTACTTC. The chain has TRBV6-5 and TRBJ2-7, with 8 nucleotides matching TRBD1. Losses at the gene ends were 6 bases for V and 4 bases for J; bases not matched to a gene: 5. Germline CDR1 is MNHEY and CDR2 is SVGAGI. The CDR3 is 13 residues long.

CDR3 sequence (DNA): TGTGCCAGCCTAATTGGGGGACAGGGCGCCAATCAGCCCCAGCATTTT. This sequence encodes CASLIGGQGANQPQHF. The gene calls are TRBV19 and TRBJ1-5, with 9 bases that match TRBD1. CDR1 LNHDA and CDR2 SQIVND come from the germline V gene (reference sequence). There are 16 residues in the CDR3. Unmatched junction bases numbered 12, after V lost 9 bases and J lost 3 bases.

Note on this clone: Germline is not matched at one junction end, which may reflect a read error. This rearrangement joins TRBV27 to TRBJ2-7, with 9 nucleotides matching TRBD2. This CDR3 is built from 17 residues. Germline CDR1 reads MNHEY; CDR2 reads SMNVEV (reference sequence). CDR3: CASSLSLLAGLLYGQYF. The CDR3 DNA reads TGTGCCAGCAGTTTATCTTTACTAGCGGGCCTCCTATACGGGCAGTACTTC.

V gene TRBV9 combines with J gene TRBJ1-5; D call uncertain. V lost 0 bases to trimming and J lost 3 bases, with 7 bases between them. The CDR3 is 14 amino acids. CDR1 and CDR2 (germline): SGDLS, YYNGEE. CDR3 DNA sequence: TGTGCCAGCAGCGTAGATGGGGTCAATCAGCCCCAGCATTTT. Its translation is CASSVDGVNQPQHF.

CDR3 loop: CASSKYIKILGQVSNQPQHF. The CDR3 DNA follows: TGTGCCAGCAGCAAATATATTAAAATCCTCGGACAGGTTAGCAATCAGCCCCAGCATTTT. The chain couples TRBV21-1 to TRBJ1-5; the table gives TRBD1 as D, unverified against the DNA. TRBV21-1 corresponds to a pseudogene. The CDR3 loop spans 20 amino acids.

The chain uses TRBV5-6 and TRBJ2-5; 7 nucleotides match TRBD1. Germline loops: CDR1 SGHDT, CDR2 YYEEEE. The V and J ends lost 4 bases and 4 bases, in that order; junction bases with no gene match: 10. The CDR3 covers 15 residues. Written as DNA, the CDR3 is TGTGCCAGCAGCCCTACTCCCGGGACAGCAGAGACCCAGTACTTC. As protein: CASSPTPGTAETQYF.

This clone was counted a few times. V is TRBV10-3 and J is TRBJ1-5; 7 bases match TRBD1. This CDR3 has 12 residues. In germline, CDR1 is ENHRY, CDR2 SYGVKD. The trim removed 10 bases at V and 5 bases at J, leaving 5 bases unmatched. The CDR3 bases are TGTGCCACCCAGGGGGATCATCAGCCCCAGCATTTT. Protein product: CATQGDHQPQHF.

This rearrangement joins TRBV7-9 to TRBJ2-3; D not certain. V lost 1 base and J lost 4, with 6 bases in between. The CDR3 runs to 13 residues. CDR1 and CDR2 from the germline V gene are SEHNR and FQNEAQ (reference sequence). The CDR3 loop is CASSLGNPDTQYF. The CDR3 DNA reads as TGTGCCAGCAGCTTAGGGAACCCAGATACGCAGTATTTT.

The chain couples TRBV28 to TRBJ2-3; 9 nucleotides line up with TRBD2. The junction had 9 bases not matched to a gene; V was cut back by 5 bases and J by 3 bases. The CDR3 length is 16 residues. CDR1 and CDR2 (germline): MDHEN, SYDVKM. The CDR3 reads CASSPRVAGVTDTQYF. DNA for the CDR3: TGTGCCAGCAGTCCCCGCGTAGCGGGAGTTACAGATACGCAGTATTTT. Full variable domain (missing parts from reference TRBV28 and TRBJ2-3): DVKVTQSSRYLVKRTGEKVFLECVQDMDHENMFWYRQDPGLGLRLIYFSYDVKMKEKGDIPEGYSVSREKKERFSLILESASTNQTSMYLCASSPRVAGVTDTQYFGPGTRLTVL.